Sequencing of this TCR beta chain was carried out in a study of CXCR3-negative and CXCR3-positive naive CD8 T cells. CDR3 size: 14 residues. Germline assignment: CDR1 DFQATT and CDR2 SNEGSKA (reference sequence). In triplicate, each CD8+ T cell subset was sorted at a few hundred thousand cells per replicate. Naive CD8+ T cells showed a CD45RO-CCR7+CD27+CD95- phenotype. For this clonotype: Its target is unknown.

5' RACE that incorporated UMI labels was used to prepare the TRB cDNA libraries. TCRdb reworked the 5' RACE reads into one entry per CDR3 protein, no DNA. The sample's table shows 90,000 to 100,000 distinct CDR3 sequences. Study conclusions and caveats: For naive cells, CXCR3-negative and CXCR3-positive subsets had similar TRBV-TRBJ usage; for memory cells, usage differed. Memory CD8+ T cell repertoires were far less diverse than both naive subsets.

This sequence joins TRBV20-1 and TRBJ2-3; TCRdb proposes TRBD1, but this gene call is untestable without DNA. The clonotype comes from a human donor in good health. Some clones in this sample may be carry-over from other donors' samples. Sequencing was done on a sample of naive CXCR3- CD8+ T cells from blood. As to subset: CD45RO-CCR7+CD27+CD95- naive CD8+ T cells lacking CXCR3 (TNR3-). The CDR3 is CSVSPGSSTDTQYF.